This T cell receptor beta chain comes out of a study of immune heterogeneity within non-small cell lung tumors. Bulk tumor gDNA, about 630 ng per sample, served as the TCR template. Biopsies that were spaced far apart were taken, several per primary tumor, during surgery. Surgery that was curative in intent was performed on patients with untreated, newly diagnosed non-small cell lung cancer. Sample donors consisted of newly diagnosed non-small cell lung cancer patients who were undergoing surgery with curative intent. In a multiplex PCR, 32 V and 13 J primers amplified TCR beta CDR3. TCRdb independently ran MiXCR on the multiplex PCR reads; one entry per CDR3 protein. Among 2,500 to 3,000 distinct CDR3 sequences listed, about 25% were seen once. The sample consisted of lung tumor tissue. The receptor was derived from a female donor with non-small cell lung cancer.

CDR3 residues: CASQIGGEGYEQYF. DNA for the CDR3: TGTGCCAGCCAAATCGGGGGAGAAGGCTACGAGCAGTACTTC. V is TRBV11-2 and J is TRBJ2-7, with D possibly matching TRBD2 (6 bases). The CDR3 covers 14 residues. V lost 8 bases to trimming and J lost 3 bases, with 17 bases between them. CDR1 is SGHAT and CDR2 is FQNNGV in the germline V gene.